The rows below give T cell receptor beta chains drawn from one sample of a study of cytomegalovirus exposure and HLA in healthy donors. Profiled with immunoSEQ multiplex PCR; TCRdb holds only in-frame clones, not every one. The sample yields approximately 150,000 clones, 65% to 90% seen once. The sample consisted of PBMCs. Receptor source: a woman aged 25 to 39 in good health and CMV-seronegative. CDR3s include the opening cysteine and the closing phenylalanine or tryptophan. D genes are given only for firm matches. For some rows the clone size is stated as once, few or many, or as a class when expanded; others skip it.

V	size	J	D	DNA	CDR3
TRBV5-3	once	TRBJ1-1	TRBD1	TGTGCCAGCACCACTTTGCAGGGGGGCGGTTACACTGAAGCTTTCTTT	CASTTLQGGGYTEAFF
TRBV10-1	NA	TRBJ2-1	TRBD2	TGCGCCAGCAGCCCGGGACTAGCGGCGGAGAGCTCCTACAATGAGCAGTTCTTC	CASSPGLAAESSYNEQFF
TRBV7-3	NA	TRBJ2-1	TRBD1	TGTGCCAGCAGCGCAACCGGGACAGGGGATGAGCAGTTCTTC	CASSATGTGDEQFF
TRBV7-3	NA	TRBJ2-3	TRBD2	TGTGCCAGCAGCTTAACTAGCGGGAGATCAGATACGCAGTATTTT	CASSLTSGRSDTQYF
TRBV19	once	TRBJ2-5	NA	TGTGCCAGTAGGCCGACAGGTCAAGAGACCCAGTACTTC	CASRPTGQETQYF
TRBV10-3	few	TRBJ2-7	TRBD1	TGTGCCATCCGGGACAGGTTGCCTCACGAGCAGTACTTC	CAIRDRLPHEQYF
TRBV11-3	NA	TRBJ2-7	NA	TGTGCCAGCAGCCAGGGGATGGGGTACGAGCAGTACTTC	CASSQGMGYEQYF
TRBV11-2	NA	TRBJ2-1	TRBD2	TGTGCCAGCAGCCTCAGCGGGGGGCCAAATGAGCAGTTCTTC	CASSLSGGPNEQFF
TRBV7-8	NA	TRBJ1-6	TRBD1	TGTGCCAGCAACGCAGGGGGCGGTTCACCCCTCCACTTT	CASNAGGGSPLHF
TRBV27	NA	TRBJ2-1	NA	TGTGCCAGCAGTTTATCCGGGGACGGGAGTTCAGGCTACAATGAGCAGTTCTTC	CASSLSGDGSSGYNEQFF
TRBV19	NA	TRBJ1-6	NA	TGTGCCAGTACCCTTGGCAGGGCCGCACCCTCACCCCTCCACTTT	CASTLGRAAPSPLHF
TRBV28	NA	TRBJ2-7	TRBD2	TGTGCCAGCAGTTCCAGACTAGCTGTCCCGCTCAGCGAGCAGTACTTC	CASSSRLAVPLSEQYF
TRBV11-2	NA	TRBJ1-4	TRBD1	TGTGCCAGCCAACAGGGGTATAGTGGAAAACTGTTTTTT	CASQQGYSGKLFF
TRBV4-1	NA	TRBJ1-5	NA	TGCGCCAGCAGCCAAGTGGCAGGGTGGGCCAATCAGCCCCAGCATTTT	CASSQVAGWANQPQHF
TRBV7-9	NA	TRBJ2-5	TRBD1	TGTGCCAGCAGCTGGGGACAGGCTATCATACAAGAGACCCAGTACTTC	CASSWGQAIIQETQYF
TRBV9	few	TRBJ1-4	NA	TGTGCCAGCAGCGCTACCTCCGGGTATGAAAAACTGTTTTTT	CASSATSGYEKLFF
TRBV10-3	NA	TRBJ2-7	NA	TGTGCCATCAGAGCCCAAGGGGTAGGTTCCTACGAGCAGTACTTC	CAIRAQGVGSYEQYF
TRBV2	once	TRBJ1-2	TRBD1	TGTGCCAGCAGTGGGGAGGCAGGGGGTTATGGCTACACCTTC	CASSGEAGGYGYTF
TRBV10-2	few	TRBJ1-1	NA	TGCGCCAGCAGTGACAGTTTGGGAGGCGCTGAAGCTTTCTTT	CASSDSLGGAEAFF
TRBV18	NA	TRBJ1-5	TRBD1	TGTGCCAGCTCACCTTCCTCGGGACAGCAGCCCCAGCATTTT	CASSPSSGQQPQHF
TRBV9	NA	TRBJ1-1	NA	TGTGCCAGCAGCATGGGGGGAGGGGCGGGTGAAGCTTTCTTT	CASSMGGGAGEAFF
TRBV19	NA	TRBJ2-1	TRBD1	TGTGCCAGTAGTTGGGGACAGGGCTTGGTTGAGCAGTTCTTC	CASSWGQGLVEQFF
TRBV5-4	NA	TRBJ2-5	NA	TGTGCCAGCAGCTTGCAAGGGGATCCAGAGACCCAGTACTTC	CASSLQGDPETQYF
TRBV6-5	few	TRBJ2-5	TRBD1	TGTGCCAGCAGACGGGACAGACAAGAGACCCAGTACTTC	CASRRDRQETQYF
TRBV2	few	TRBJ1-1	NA	TGTGCCAGCAGTGATGGCAGAGAGGGTGAAGCTTTCTTT	CASSDGREGEAFF
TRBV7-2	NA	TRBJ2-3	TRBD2	TGTGCCAGCAGCTGGAGCGGGGGGGGAGATACGCAGTATTTT	CASSWSGGGDTQYF
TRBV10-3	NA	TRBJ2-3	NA	TGTGCCATCAGTGAGTCGACATCAGATACGCAGTATTTT	CAISESTSDTQYF
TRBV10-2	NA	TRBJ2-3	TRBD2	TGCGCCAGCAGTGATAGCGGGGGGTGGGCAGATACGCAGTATTTT	CASSDSGGWADTQYF
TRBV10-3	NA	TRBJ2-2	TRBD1	TGTGCCATCAGAGAGGCGACAGGGAGAGGTGCCGGGGAGCTGTTTTTT	CAIREATGRGAGELFF
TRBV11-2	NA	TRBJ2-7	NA	TGTGCCAGCAGCTTGACGGGGGTCTCCTACGAGCAGTACTTC	CASSLTGVSYEQYF
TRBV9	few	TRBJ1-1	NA	TGTGCCAGCGGGAGGCTGAACACTGAAGCTTTCTTT	CASGRLNTEAFF
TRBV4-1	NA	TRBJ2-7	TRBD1	TGCGCCAGCAGCCAAGGGGACAGGAGTCCCTACGAGCAGTACTTC	CASSQGDRSPYEQYF
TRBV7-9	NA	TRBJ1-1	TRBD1	TGTGCCAGCAGGACGACAGGGCTGGCCGAAGCTTTCTTT	CASRTTGLAEAFF
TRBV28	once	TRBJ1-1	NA	TGTGCCAGCAGCAGCGGTGGACTCCGGGCTTTCTTT	CASSSGGLRAFF
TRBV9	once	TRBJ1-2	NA	TGTGCCAGCAGCAGCCCTAAACAGGGAAGCTATGGCTACACCTTC	CASSSPKQGSYGYTF
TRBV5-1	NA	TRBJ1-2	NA	TGCGCCAGCAGTATGGGGGGGGACTATGGCTACACCTTC	CASSMGGDYGYTF
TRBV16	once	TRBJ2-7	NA	TGTGCCAGCAGCCGATTCCTCGGGTTGGGCGAGCAGTACTTC	CASSRFLGLGEQYF
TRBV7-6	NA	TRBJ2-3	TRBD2	TGTGCCAGCAGCCCGTTAGCGGGGGGGCCTCAATTTAGCACAGATACGCAGTATTTT	CASSPLAGGPQFSTDTQYF
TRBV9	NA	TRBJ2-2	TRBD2	TGTGCCAGCAGCGTGCCAAGGGGACTAGGAAACACCGGGGAGCTGTTTTTT	CASSVPRGLGNTGELFF
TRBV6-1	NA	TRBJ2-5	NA	TGTGCCAGCAGTTATTCGGAGACCCAGTACTTC	CASSYSETQYF
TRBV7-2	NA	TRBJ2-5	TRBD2	TGTGCCAGCAGCTTAGCGGGGCTAGCGGGGGGGGGAGAGACCCAGTACTTC	CASSLAGLAGGGETQYF
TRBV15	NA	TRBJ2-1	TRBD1	TGTGCCACCCAACAGGGGCAGGGGGCGTACAATGAGCAGTTCTTC	CATQQGQGAYNEQFF
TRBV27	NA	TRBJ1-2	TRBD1	TGTGCCAGCTCGACAGGGGGCGCGAGAGTCCATGGCTACACCTTC	CASSTGGARVHGYTF
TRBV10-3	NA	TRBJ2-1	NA	TGTGCCATCAAAGGCGGCTCTACCATCGATGAGCAGTTCTTC	CAIKGGSTIDEQFF
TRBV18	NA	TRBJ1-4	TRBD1	TGTGCCAGCTCCGGACAGGGGGCTAATGAAAAACTGTTTTTT	CASSGQGANEKLFF
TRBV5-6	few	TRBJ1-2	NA	TGTGCCAGCAGCTTGGTGCAGGGAACCTACACCTTC	CASSLVQGTYTF
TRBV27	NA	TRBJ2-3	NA	TGTGCCAGCACTCGACGAGGGTCGCCTCAATACACAGATACGCAGTATTTT	CASTRRGSPQYTDTQYF
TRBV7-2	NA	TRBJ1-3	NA	TGTGCCAGCAGCTCCGTGGGGGGGGGAAACACCATATATTTT	CASSSVGGGNTIYF
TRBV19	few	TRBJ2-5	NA	TGTGCCAGTAGTATATCCGCCCGCCGAGGGGAGACCCAGTACTTC	CASSISARRGETQYF